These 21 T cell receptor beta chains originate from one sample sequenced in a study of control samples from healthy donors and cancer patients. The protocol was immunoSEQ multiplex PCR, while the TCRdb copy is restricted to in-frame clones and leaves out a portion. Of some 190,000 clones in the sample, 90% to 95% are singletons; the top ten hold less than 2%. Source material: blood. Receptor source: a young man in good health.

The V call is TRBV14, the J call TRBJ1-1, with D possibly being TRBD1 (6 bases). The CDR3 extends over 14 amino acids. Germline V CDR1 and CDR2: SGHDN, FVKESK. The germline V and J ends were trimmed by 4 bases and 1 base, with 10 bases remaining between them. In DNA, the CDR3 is TGTGCCAGCAGCCGACTGGGACAGAACACTGAAGCTTTCTTT. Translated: CASSRLGQNTEAFF.

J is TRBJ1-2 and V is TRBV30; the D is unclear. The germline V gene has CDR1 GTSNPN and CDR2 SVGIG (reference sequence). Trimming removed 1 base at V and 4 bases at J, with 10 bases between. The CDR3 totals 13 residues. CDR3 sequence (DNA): TGTGCCTGGAGTGGACAACCAGGCTATGGCTACACCTTC. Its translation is CAWSGQPGYGYTF.

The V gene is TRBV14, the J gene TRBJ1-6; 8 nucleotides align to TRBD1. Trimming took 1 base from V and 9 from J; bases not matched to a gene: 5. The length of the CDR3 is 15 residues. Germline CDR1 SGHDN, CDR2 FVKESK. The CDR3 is CASSQAGGMGSPLHF. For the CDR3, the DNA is TGTGCCAGCAGCCAAGCAGGGGGCATGGGTTCACCCCTCCACTTT.

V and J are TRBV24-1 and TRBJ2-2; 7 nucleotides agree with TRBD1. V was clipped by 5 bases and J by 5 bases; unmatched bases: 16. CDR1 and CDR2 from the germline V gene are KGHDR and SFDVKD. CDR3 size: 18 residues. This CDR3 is CATSGPTGWSTGTGELFF. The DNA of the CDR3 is TGTGCCACCAGTGGACCGACAGGGTGGTCGACGGGGACCGGGGAGCTGTTTTTT.

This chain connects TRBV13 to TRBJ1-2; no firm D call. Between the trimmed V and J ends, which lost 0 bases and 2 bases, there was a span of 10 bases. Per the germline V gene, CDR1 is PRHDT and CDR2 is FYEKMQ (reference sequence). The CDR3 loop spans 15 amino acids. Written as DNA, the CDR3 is TGTGCCAGCAGCTTAGGAAAAATGTTCAACTATGGCTACACCTTC. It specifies CASSLGKMFNYGYTF. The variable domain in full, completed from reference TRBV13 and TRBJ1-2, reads AAGVIQSPRHLIKEKRETATLKCYPIPRHDTVYWYQQGPGQDPQFLISFYEKMQSDKGSIPDRFSAQQFSDYHSELNMSSLELGDSALYFCASSLGKMFNYGYTFGSGTRLTVV.

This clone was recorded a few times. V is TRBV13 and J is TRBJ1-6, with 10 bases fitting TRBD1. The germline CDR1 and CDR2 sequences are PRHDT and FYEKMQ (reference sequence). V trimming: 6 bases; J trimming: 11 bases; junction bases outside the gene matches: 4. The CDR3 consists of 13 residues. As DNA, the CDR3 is TGTGCCAGCAGAGGGACAGGGGTCACACCCCTCCACTTT. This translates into CASRGTGVTPLHF. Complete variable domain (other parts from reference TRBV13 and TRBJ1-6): AAGVIQSPRHLIKEKRETATLKCYPIPRHDTVYWYQQGPGQDPQFLISFYEKMQSDKGSIPDRFSAQQFSDYHSELNMSSLELGDSALYFCASRGTGVTPLHFGNGTRLTVT.

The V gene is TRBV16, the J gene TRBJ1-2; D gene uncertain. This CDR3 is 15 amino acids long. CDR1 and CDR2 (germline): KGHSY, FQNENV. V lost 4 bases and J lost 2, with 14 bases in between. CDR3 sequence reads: CASSLRSSANYGYTF. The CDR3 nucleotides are TGTGCCAGCAGCCTACGTTCGAGCGCCAACTATGGCTACACCTTC.

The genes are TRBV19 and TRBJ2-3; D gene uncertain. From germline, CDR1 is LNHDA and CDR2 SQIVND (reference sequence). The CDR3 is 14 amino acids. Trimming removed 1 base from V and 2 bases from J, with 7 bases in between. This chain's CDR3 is CASSIGYFTDTQYF. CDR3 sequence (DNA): TGTGCCAGTAGTATAGGGTACTTCACAGATACGCAGTATTTT.

The CDR3 coding sequence is TGTGCCAGCAGTGATGGACAGGGAGGTGAAAAACTGTTTTTT. Encoded protein: CASSDGQGGEKLFF. V usage is TRBV6-1 and J usage is TRBJ1-4; 8 nucleotides agree with TRBD1. CDR3 length equals 14 residues. Per germline, CDR1 MNHNS and CDR2 SASEGT. The junction had 4 bases not matched to a gene; V was cut back by 3 bases and J by 7 bases.

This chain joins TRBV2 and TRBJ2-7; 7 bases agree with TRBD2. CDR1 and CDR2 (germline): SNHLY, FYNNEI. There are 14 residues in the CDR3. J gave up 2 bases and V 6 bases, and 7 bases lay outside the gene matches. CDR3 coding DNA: TGTGCCAGCAGCAGCGGGACGGAGACCTACGAGCAGTACTTC. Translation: CASSSGTETYEQYF.

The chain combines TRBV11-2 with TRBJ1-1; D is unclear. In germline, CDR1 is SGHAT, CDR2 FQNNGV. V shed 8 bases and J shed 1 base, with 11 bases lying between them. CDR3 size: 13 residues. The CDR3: CASGHGENTEAFF. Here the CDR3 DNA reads TGTGCCAGCGGCCACGGGGAGAACACTGAAGCTTTCTTT.

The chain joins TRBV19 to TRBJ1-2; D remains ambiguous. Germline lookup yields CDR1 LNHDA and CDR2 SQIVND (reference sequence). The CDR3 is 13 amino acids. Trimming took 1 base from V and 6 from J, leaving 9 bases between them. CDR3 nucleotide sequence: TGTGCCAGTAGTATAGTCGACGGGAATGGCTACACCTTC. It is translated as CASSIVDGNGYTF.

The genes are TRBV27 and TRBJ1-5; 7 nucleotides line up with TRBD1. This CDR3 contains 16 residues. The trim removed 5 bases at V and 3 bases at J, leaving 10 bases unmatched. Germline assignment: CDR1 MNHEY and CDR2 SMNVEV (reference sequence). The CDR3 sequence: CASSPSQGVNNQPQHF. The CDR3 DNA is TGTGCCAGCAGTCCCTCCCAGGGGGTGAACAATCAGCCCCAGCATTTT.

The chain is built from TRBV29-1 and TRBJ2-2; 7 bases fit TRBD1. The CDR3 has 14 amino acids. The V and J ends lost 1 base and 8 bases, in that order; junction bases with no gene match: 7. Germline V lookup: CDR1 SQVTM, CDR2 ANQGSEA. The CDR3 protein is CSVEVQGVGGELFF. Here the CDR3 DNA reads TGCAGCGTTGAAGTGCAGGGGGTCGGAGGGGAGCTGTTTTTT.

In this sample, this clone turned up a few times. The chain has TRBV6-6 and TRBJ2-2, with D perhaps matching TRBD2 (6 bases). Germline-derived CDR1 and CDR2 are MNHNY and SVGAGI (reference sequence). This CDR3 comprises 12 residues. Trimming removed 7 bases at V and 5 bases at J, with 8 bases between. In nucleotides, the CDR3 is TGTGCCAGCAAACGGGAGACCGGGGAGCTGTTTTTT. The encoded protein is CASKRETGELFF.

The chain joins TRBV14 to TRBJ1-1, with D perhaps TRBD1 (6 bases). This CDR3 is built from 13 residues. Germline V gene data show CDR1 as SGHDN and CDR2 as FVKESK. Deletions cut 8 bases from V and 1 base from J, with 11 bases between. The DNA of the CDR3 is TGTGCCAGCCGGGGGCGGGAGAACACTGAAGCTTTCTTT. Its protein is CASRGRENTEAFF. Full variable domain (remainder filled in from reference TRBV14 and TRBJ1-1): EAGVTQFPSHSVIEKGQTVTLRCDPISGHDNLYWYRRVMGKEIKFLLHFVKESKQDESGMPNNRFLAERTGGTYSTLKVQPAELEDSGVYFCASRGRENTEAFFGQGTRLTVV.

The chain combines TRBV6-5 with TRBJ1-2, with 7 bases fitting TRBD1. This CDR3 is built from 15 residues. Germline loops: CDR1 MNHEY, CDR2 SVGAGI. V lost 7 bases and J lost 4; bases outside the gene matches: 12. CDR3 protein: CASNELGHRGYGYTF. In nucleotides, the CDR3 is TGTGCCAGCAACGAACTGGGTCACAGGGGCTATGGCTACACCTTC.

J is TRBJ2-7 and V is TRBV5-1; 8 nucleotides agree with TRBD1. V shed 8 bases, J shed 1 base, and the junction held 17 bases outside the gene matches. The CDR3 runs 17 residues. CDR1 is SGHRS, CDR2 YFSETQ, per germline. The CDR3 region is CASRTGTGWSGSYEQYF. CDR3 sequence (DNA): TGCGCCAGTAGAACCGGGACAGGTTGGTCGGGATCCTACGAGCAGTACTTC.

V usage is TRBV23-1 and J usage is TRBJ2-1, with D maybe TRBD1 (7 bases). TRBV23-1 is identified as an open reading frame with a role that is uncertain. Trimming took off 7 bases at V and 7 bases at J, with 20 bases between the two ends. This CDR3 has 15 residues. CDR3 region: CASNKRRGTANEQFF. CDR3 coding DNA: TGCGCCAGCAATAAACGACGGGGGACAGCGAATGAGCAGTTCTTC.

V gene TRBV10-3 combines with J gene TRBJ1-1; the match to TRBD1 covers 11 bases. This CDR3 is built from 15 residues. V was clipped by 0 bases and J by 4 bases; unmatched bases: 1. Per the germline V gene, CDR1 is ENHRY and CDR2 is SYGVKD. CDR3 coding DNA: TGTGCCATCAGTGAGTCCGGGACAGGGGGCACTGAAGCTTTCTTT. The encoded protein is CAISESGTGGTEAFF.

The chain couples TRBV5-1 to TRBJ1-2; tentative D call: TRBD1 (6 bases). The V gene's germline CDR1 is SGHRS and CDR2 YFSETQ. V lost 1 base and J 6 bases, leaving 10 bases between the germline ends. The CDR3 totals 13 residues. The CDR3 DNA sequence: TGCGCCAGCAGCTTGAGGTCAGGGGATGGCTACACCTTC. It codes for CASSLRSGDGYTF.